This T cell receptor beta chain was sequenced in a study of T cells in Graves' hyperthyroidism and ophthalmopathy (dated 2019 in TCRdb). Regarding the research as a whole: TCR V-J signatures able to tell the groups apart were searched for in a discovery cohort of approximately 95 patients, of whom fewer than 45 had Graves' ophthalmopathy and roughly 57 had stable Graves' hyperthyroidism. Whether ophthalmopathy could be predicted prospectively was tested in an independent validation cohort made up of approximately 19 hyperthyroidism patients plus 17 patients who later progressed to ophthalmopathy. The paper reports TCR Vbeta CDR3 sequencing of 140 or so peripheral blood samples: 40 to 45 ophthalmopathy, 70 to 85 hyperthyroidism and around 17 progressor patients. Following sampling, methimazole starting at 30 mg daily was given to hyperthyroidism patients, and high-dose intravenous methylprednisolone was given to ophthalmopathy patients. The 75 to 100 discovery patients were randomly split 7:3 into training and test sets. The study also compared thyroid tissue and blood T-cell repertoires from five or six Graves' hyperthyroidism patients.

The study excluded patients with uncontrolled infections, other autoimmune diseases, pregnancy or lactation. Diagnoses relied on clinical symptoms, serum thyroxine and TRAb, thyroid ultrasound and orbital computed tomography. Total RNA was extracted using Trizol reagent, and RNA quality was assessed on an Agilent 2100 Bioanalyzer. The TCR beta CDR3 regions were amplified from the RNA transcripts. For the first round of RT-PCR on the TCR CDR3, the HTBI primer set was used together with the Qiagen OneStep RT-PCR kit. A second multiplex PCR round built the libraries, followed by size selection and purification. Paired-end sequencing of the libraries was performed with 100 bp reads on an Illumina HiSeq2000. As for the original processing: SOAPnuke was used to process the raw data, removing reads that contained adapters or uncalled bases, had a mean Phred below 15, or lacked an exact match to the constant primer or identifier. COPE v1.2.5 was used to merge high-quality paired reads, and clonotypes were defined as unique nucleotide sequences. Clonotypes were aligned to IMGT TRBV, TRBD and TRBJ reference segments using MiTCR v1.1. The analysis was restricted to V-J combinations with a frequency above 0.0001, which together covered just over 99% of the repertoires. The TCS score was defined as F50 (clonal expansion) divided by E x V (chaos), with BLOSUM62-based TCRdist calculated between CDR3 peptides within each V-J. Welch's t-statistics and random forest reduced 500 to 650 V-J features to 13, which were used in a naive Bayes classifier (R e1071). The Morisita-Horn index was used to measure how similar the thyroid and blood repertoires were. The public reads were reanalyzed by TCRdb: fastp trimming at Q25, MiXCR alignment, in-frame beta chains only. Every CDR3 protein is listed once, alongside the most common genes and DNA of its rows. For this entry, the V and J calls and clone size follow TCRdb and not the study's own pipeline. The sample table records 550,000 to 700,000 distinct CDR3 sequences; under 60% of these occur just once. The ten largest clones take up about 20% of the sample.

What the study reported, not specific to this receptor: During validation, the model predicted progression to ophthalmopathy a median of around 7 months ahead of onset, with around 71% sensitivity and less than 85% specificity. No statistical method was used to set the sample size in advance, and investigators knew the group allocation. Ophthalmopathy was separated from stable hyperthyroidism by a 13 V-J signature model, with about 88% sensitivity and just over 81% specificity obtained in cross-validation and 80%/75% obtained in testing. Blood samples also contained most of the expanded thyroid clonotypes (frequency above 0.001), which suggests that blood repertoires may reflect thyroid immune responses.

Cut back by 5 bases and 2 bases, the V and J ends lie 12 bases apart. The germline V gene (reference sequence) sets CDR1 to DFQATT and CDR2 to SNEGSKA. The CDR3 runs 13 residues from the cysteine to the phenylalanine. CDR3 DNA is the only sequence kept; it has 39 bases, read in frame from the first base. This clonotype was observed at least ten times. What this receptor recognizes is not known. No base-level quality is on record; no much larger clone is a single base apart. This clonotype was obtained from an adult woman with Graves' disease, either hyperthyroidism or ophthalmopathy (not recorded which). The chain is assembled from TRBV20-1 and TRBJ1-2; confidence is insufficient to name the D gene. Specimen: peripheral blood or thyroid tissue (not recorded which). The bases read TGCAGTGCTGTCCGGGATCCCAACTATGGCTACACCTTC. This codes for CSAVRDPNYGYTF.